This TCR beta chain emerged from a study of beta chain features in type 1 diabetes. Study-wide findings and caveats: Type 1 diabetes patients showed a moderate but significant shortening of TCRB CDR3s in all four CD4+ subsets.

Expressed TCRB transcripts were sequenced because the entire RNA isolate underwent reverse transcription. Measured with immunoSEQ multiplex PCR; TCRdb has only the in-frame clones, and not every one. The sample lists under 850,000 clones, under 15% occurring once. A few counts support this clone. Its antigen is undetermined. Other DNA sequences from this sample encode an identical CDR3 as well. This clonotype was obtained from a man aged 18 to 30 with type 1 diabetes. Sample: naive CD4+ T cells from blood.

The CDR3 DNA reads as TGCAGCGTTGTCTCCCGGCTGAACACTGAAGCTTTCTTT. Protein sequence: CSVVSRLNTEAFF. The rearrangement joins TRBV29-1 to TRBJ1-1; D gene ambiguous. The CDR3 runs to 13 residues. V lost 4 bases and J 0 bases, leaving 9 bases between the germline ends. The germline V gene encodes CDR1 SQVTM and CDR2 ANQGSEA.